These 28 T cell receptor beta chains originate from one sample sequenced in a study of CD8 T cells in ankylosing spondylitis. TCRdb re-called the 5' RACE reads through MiXCR, storing one row per CDR3 protein. Seen here are roughly 250,000 distinct CDR3 sequences, around 7.8% observed once, and the top ten hold approximately 6.2%. The sequenced sample was blood, either unsorted or a sorted T cell fraction (not recorded which). All receptors come from a male donor with ankylosing spondylitis or in good health (not recorded which).

There are many counts of this clonotype. V usage is TRBV12-3 or TRBV12-4 and J usage is TRBJ1-2, with a tentative D call TRBD1 (6 bases). The CDR3 length is 15 residues. Trimming shortened V by 4 bases and J by 7 bases, and 19 bases separated the two germline ends. The CDR3 sequence: CASSSGGAVPSGYTF. In nucleotides, the CDR3 is TGTGCCAGCAGTTCTGGGGGGGCAGTTCCTTCTGGCTACACCTTC.

Only a few counts were recorded for this clonotype. This rearrangement joins TRBV3-1 to TRBJ2-6; no clear D gene. Trimming took off 4 bases at V and 7 bases at J, with 5 bases between the two ends. The CDR3 loop spans 12 amino acids. The germline V gene has CDR1 LGHDT and CDR2 YNNKEL (reference sequence). For the CDR3, the DNA is TGTGCCAGCAGCCCTACAGCCAACGTCCTGACTTTC. Translation gives CASSPTANVLTF.

This clonotype was recorded at least ten times. The chain recombines TRBV19 with TRBJ2-1; 7 bases agree with TRBD1. V shed 3 bases and J 9 bases; nucleotides not matched to a gene: 14. This CDR3 comprises 16 residues. Germline CDR1 LNHDA, CDR2 SQIVND (reference sequence). CDR3 coding DNA: TGTGCCAGTAGTATCGGACAGGCGAGGGGTTACGGTGAGCAGTTCTTC. This codes for CASSIGQARGYGEQFF.

This clonotype was recorded a few times. V is TRBV7-2 and J is TRBJ2-1; TRBD1 aligns across 8 bases. The CDR3 is 14 amino acids. With V trimmed by 1 base and J by 7 bases, 3 bases remained unmatched. The germline V gene encodes CDR1 SGHTA and CDR2 FQGNSA. CDR3 nucleotide sequence: TGTGCCAGCAGCTTAGGGACAGGGTTGAATGAGCAGTTCTTC. As protein: CASSLGTGLNEQFF.

This clonotype has only a few counts. The chain carries TRBV15 and TRBJ2-7, with D uncertain. The CDR3 is 15 residues long. CDR1 LNHNV and CDR2 YYDKDF come from the germline V gene (reference sequence). V dropped 5 bases and J dropped 1 base, with 15 bases sitting between them. CDR3: CATSPESGHSYEQYF. CDR3 in DNA: TGTGCCACCAGCCCCGAATCGGGTCATTCCTACGAGCAGTACTTC.

This clonotype occurred many times. This chain links TRBV6-5 with TRBJ1-6; a possible D gene is TRBD1 (5 bases). The CDR3 is 15 amino acids. V was trimmed by 0 bases and J by 10 bases, leaving 13 bases between them. Germline CDR1 reads MNHEY; CDR2 reads SVGAGI. This chain's CDR3 is CASSYSSRGGSPLHF. CDR3 coding DNA: TGTGCCAGCAGTTACTCGAGTAGGGGAGGCTCACCCCTCCACTTT.

This clonotype was seen repeatedly, ten times or more. The CDR3 is CASSQEGGTGTDTQYF. The CDR3 bases are TGTGCCAGCAGCCAAGAAGGGGGGACCGGAACAGATACGCAGTATTTT. V and J are TRBV4-2 and TRBJ2-3; the D gene could be TRBD1 or TRBD2 (6 bases each). CDR1 and CDR2 from the germline V gene are LGHNA and YNFKEQ. The CDR3 is 16 residues long. V was cut by 0 bases and J by 3 bases, with 13 bases left in between.

Ten or more counts support this clonotype. This sequence joins TRBV3-1 and TRBJ2-5; 8 positions agree with TRBD1. Germline values: CDR1 LGHDT, CDR2 YNNKEL (reference sequence). CDR3 length: 14 amino acids. J was trimmed by 4 bases and V by 5 bases; bases with no gene match: 6. This CDR3 reads CASSIHGQGETQYF. CDR3 nucleotide sequence: TGTGCCAGCAGCATCCACGGACAGGGAGAGACCCAGTACTTC.

This clonotype was counted at least ten times. This chain connects TRBV6-5 to TRBJ2-7, with D uncertain. V lost 1 base to trimming and J lost 0 bases, with 7 bases between them. CDR1 MNHEY and CDR2 SVGAGI come from the germline V gene. This CDR3 region has 14 residues. In nucleotides, the CDR3 is TGTGCCAGCAGTTACTGGCCGAGCTCCTACGAGCAGTACTTC. It yields the protein CASSYWPSSYEQYF.

This clonotype was counted only a few times. This sequence joins TRBV12-3 or TRBV12-4 and TRBJ1-5, with 8 bases identical to TRBD1. The CDR3 consists of 15 residues. V shed 7 bases, J shed 7 bases, and the junction held 12 bases outside the gene matches. CDR3: CASTIAGGRGQPQHF. In DNA form, the CDR3 reads TGTGCCAGCACTATCGCAGGGGGCCGAGGACAGCCCCAGCATTTT.

This clonotype was observed at least ten times. The chain links TRBV9 to TRBJ2-3; D is uncertain. Trimming removed 5 bases at V and 6 bases at J, with 16 bases between. The CDR3 is made up of 14 amino acids. The V gene's germline CDR1 is SGDLS and CDR2 YYNGEE. In nucleotides, the CDR3 is TGTGCCAGCAGTCTGGCCCAGGATAAGGATACGCAGTATTTT. Its translation is CASSLAQDKDTQYF.

With respect to this clonotype: One end of the junction is discordant with germline, which a read error may explain. Here the CDR3 reads CCARDLGGESMNTEAFF. CDR3 coding DNA: TGCTGTGCTAGAGATCTTGGGGGCGAGTCGATGAACACTGAAGCTTTCTTT. The chain links TRBV20-1 to TRBJ1-1, with D perhaps matching TRBD1 (6 bases). The CDR3 covers 17 residues. From germline, CDR1 is DFQATT and CDR2 SNEGSKA (reference sequence).

With respect to this clonotype: One junction end does not reproduce the germline sequence, and a read error may be involved. The V gene is TRBV20-1, the J gene TRBJ2-7; TRBD2 is a possible D gene (6 bases). There are 17 residues in the CDR3. The germline CDR1 and CDR2 sequences are DFQATT and SNEGSKA (reference sequence). The CDR3 is CSARDENSRGVFYGQYF. The CDR3 DNA is TGCAGTGCTAGAGACGAAAACTCCCGCGGGGTTTTCTACGGGCAGTACTTC.

Ten or more counts support this clonotype. The chain links TRBV20-1 to TRBJ2-2, with D perhaps TRBD2 (6 bases). The germline V gene encodes CDR1 DFQATT and CDR2 SNEGSKA (reference sequence). This CDR3 is built from 13 residues. V lost 5 bases and J 3 bases, leaving 10 bases between the germline ends. The CDR3 protein is CSAGDSYTGELFF. CDR3 DNA sequence: TGCAGTGCTGGGGACTCATACACCGGGGAGCTGTTTTTT.

This clonotype was counted at least ten times. This chain joins TRBV12-3 or TRBV12-4 and TRBJ2-3; perhaps TRBD2 as D (6 bases). The CDR3 loop spans 15 amino acids. V was cut by 5 bases and J by 0 bases, with 12 bases left in between. CDR3 coding DNA: TGTGCCAGCAGTAAGCGGGCCTATAGCACAGATACGCAGTATTTT. Translation: CASSKRAYSTDTQYF.

This clonotype has a count of ten or more. The chain employs TRBV5-1 and TRBJ2-1; 10 bases are shared with TRBD1. V lost 2 bases, J lost 5 bases, and 10 bases stayed unmatched. The CDR3 has 17 residues. CDR1 and CDR2 from the germline V gene are SGHRS and YFSETQ. In DNA, the CDR3 is TGCGCCAGCAGCTTAACGATTCCGGGACAGGGGAACAATGAGCAGTTCTTC. It is translated as CASSLTIPGQGNNEQFF. Full variable domain (rest looked up from reference TRBV5-1 and TRBJ2-1): KAGVTQTPRYLIKTRGQQVTLSCSPISGHRSVSWYQQTPGQGLQFLFEYFSETQRNKGNFPGRFSGRQFSNSRSEMNVSTLELGDSALYLCASSLTIPGQGNNEQFFGPGTRLTVL.

The table lists this clonotype with many counts. The rearrangement joins TRBV2 to TRBJ2-3, with 9 nucleotides matching TRBD1. Per germline, CDR1 SNHLY and CDR2 FYNNEI. The CDR3 consists of 16 residues. J was trimmed by 3 bases and V by 3 bases; bases with no gene match: 7. As DNA, the CDR3 is TGTGCCAGCAGTGACCCCGGGACAGGGAAGACAGATACGCAGTATTTT. Residues: CASSDPGTGKTDTQYF.

This clonotype was detected many times. V and J are TRBV20-1 and TRBJ2-5, with D possibly TRBD2 on 5 matching bases. This CDR3 comprises 13 residues. The ends were cut back, 5 bases at V and 5 bases at J, with 15 bases in the middle. The germline CDR1 and CDR2 sequences are DFQATT and SNEGSKA (reference sequence). This CDR3 is CSASRTFGETQYF. The CDR3 bases are TGCAGTGCTTCCAGGACTTTTGGGGAGACCCAGTACTTC.

The rearrangement links TRBV9 to TRBJ1-2; TRBD1 aligns across 12 bases. Germline trimming cut 4 bases from V and 3 bases from J; bases unmatched to any gene: 7. Germline CDR1 SGDLS, CDR2 YYNGEE. CDR3 length equals 16 residues. This CDR3 is CASSPRGQGADYGYTF. CDR3 DNA sequence: TGTGCCAGCAGCCCCCGGGGACAGGGGGCCGACTATGGCTACACCTTC.

The sample holds many counts of this clonotype. The rearrangement joins TRBV6-1 to TRBJ2-2, with TRBD1 identical over 7 bases. CDR1 is MNHNS, CDR2 SASEGT, per germline. The CDR3 extends over 15 amino acids. V was clipped by 6 bases and J by 2 bases; unmatched bases: 6. In nucleotides, the CDR3 is TGTGCCAGCAGCCGGGGACAGCCTAACACCGGGGAGCTGTTTTTT. Amino acid sequence: CASSRGQPNTGELFF.

This clonotype has at least ten counts. V is TRBV20-1 and J is TRBJ2-1, with 10 bases lining up with TRBD1. This CDR3 is built from 14 residues. The junction had 12 bases not matched to a gene; V was cut back by 6 bases and J by 10 bases. CDR1 and CDR2 from the germline V gene are DFQATT and SNEGSKA (reference sequence). The CDR3 region has the DNA TGCAGTGCGTTGGACAGGGGGTCATCATTCGAGCAGTTCTTC. Its translation is CSALDRGSSFEQFF.

This clonotype was observed at least ten times. The rearrangement joins TRBV12-3 or TRBV12-4 to TRBJ2-7; 12 bases map to TRBD2. Trimming removed 7 bases from V and 5 bases from J; junction bases left unmatched: 6. The CDR3 loop spans 14 amino acids. This chain's CDR3 is CASTPSGGAHEQYF. The CDR3 DNA follows: TGTGCCAGCACCCCTAGCGGGGGGGCACACGAGCAGTACTTC.

As concerns this clonotype: This may arise from a read error, as a much more abundant clone is one base away. The chain carries TRBV4-3 and TRBJ1-6; D is perhaps TRBD1 (5 bases). Trimming removed 6 bases at V and 2 bases at J, with 11 bases between. Looked up from germline, CDR1 is LGHNA and CDR2 is YSLEER. This CDR3 is 15 amino acids long. CDR3 DNA: TGCGCCAGCAGGGCTCAGGGCCCCTATAATTCACCCCTCCACTTT. This translates into CASRAQGPYNSPLHF.

This clonotype was counted ten times or more. The chain is built from TRBV6-5 and TRBJ1-2; 9 nucleotides align to TRBD1. Germline V gene sequence: CDR1 MNHEY, CDR2 SVGAGI. V trimming: 0 bases; J trimming: 8 bases; junction bases outside the gene matches: 7. CDR3 length equals 15 residues. The CDR3 coding sequence is TGTGCCAGCAGTTACTCCCCACAGGGGGCACGGGGCTACACCTTC. Protein: CASSYSPQGARGYTF.

This clonotype came up many times. The J gene is TRBJ1-4, the V gene TRBV4-3; D uncertain. The V end lost 0 bases, the J end lost 7 bases, and 15 bases lay between the germline ends. Germline V CDR1 and CDR2: LGHNA, YSLEER. This CDR3 spans 16 amino acids. This chain's CDR3 is CASSQDGPRRAEKLFF. Here the CDR3 DNA reads TGCGCCAGCAGCCAAGATGGTCCCAGGAGGGCTGAAAAACTGTTTTTT.

This chain joins TRBV13 and TRBJ2-7, with D tentatively TRBD1 (6 bases). Germline loops: CDR1 PRHDT, CDR2 FYEKMQ (reference sequence). Trimming pared 0 bases from V and 5 bases from J, leaving 14 bases between. The CDR3 is 15 residues long. DNA for the CDR3: TGTGCCAGCAGCTTAGGCCTTAGGACAGAGGACGAGCAGTACTTC. It codes for CASSLGLRTEDEQYF.

This clonotype was seen ten or more times. The chain couples TRBV12-3 or TRBV12-4 to TRBJ2-1; TRBD2 matches 8 bases. V shed 4 bases, J shed 11 bases, and the junction held 7 bases outside the gene matches. The CDR3 is 13 amino acids. This chain's CDR3 is CASSWTSTLKQFF. The CDR3 coding sequence is TGTGCCAGCAGTTGGACTAGCACCCTGAAGCAGTTCTTC.

The table lists this clonotype with many counts. The chain uses TRBV2 and TRBJ1-5; D call uncertain. Germline assignment: CDR1 SNHLY and CDR2 FYNNEI. This CDR3 comprises 11 residues. Trimming removed 6 bases from V and 6 bases from J, with 6 bases in between. The DNA of the CDR3 is TGTGCCAGCAGCCAAGGTCAGCCCCAGCATTTT. It is translated as CASSQGQPQHF. Based on the CDR3 plus reference TRBV2 and TRBJ1-5, the full variable domain is EPEVTQTPSHQVTQMGQEVILRCVPISNHLYFYWYRQILGQKVEFLVSFYNNEISEKSEIFDDQFSVERPDGSNFTLKIRSTKLEDSAMYFCASSQGQPQHFGDGTRLSIL.